This TCR beta chain came from a study of cytomegalovirus exposure and HLA in healthy donors. Germline assignment: CDR1 MGHRA and CDR2 YSYEKL. CDR3 length equals 13 residues. The V gene lost 6 bases and the J gene lost 4 bases, with 12 bases spanning the gap. Notes on this clone: Antigen: not known.

PCR primers comprised 60 Vbeta and 13 Jbeta primers. Method: immunoSEQ multiplex PCR; TCRdb's copy keeps in-frame clones and lacks some. Recorded here are some 130,000 clones; the top ten clones represent just under 2%. Though probably carrying unrecorded immune exposures, donors were nominally healthy at sampling. Study-level results: Some TCR beta chains (roughly 150 of them) were listed as cytomegalovirus-associated.

The chain joins TRBV4-1 to TRBJ1-1; tentatively, D is TRBD1 (5 bases). Sequenced material: PBMCs. The receptor comes from a woman aged 60-70 years in good health and CMV-seronegative. CDR3 sequence (DNA): TGCGCCAGCAGGGACGGGGGGGGCACTGAAGCTTTCTTT. Encoded protein: CASRDGGGTEAFF.